A single sample is the source of the 24 T cell receptor beta chains below, sequenced in a study of a mutant IDH1 vaccine in newly diagnosed glioma. TCRdb keeps only in-frame clones here, not all; method: immunoSEQ multiplex PCR. The data contain over 45,000 clones, 60% to 85% of them seen just once; the ten biggest clones take up 10% to 15%. Time point reported: week 35, safety follow-up. A single vaccine dose contained 300 ug of mutant IDH1 20-mer peptide, and topical imiquimod was used with it. These receptors have no known antigen. Specimen: PBMCs, collected from a glioma patient whose treatment included an IDH1 peptide vaccine. These receptors originate from a man aged 40-50 years with glioma.

This chain uses TRBV2 with TRBJ1-4; 7 positions agree with TRBD1. This CDR3 comprises 17 residues. With V trimmed by 7 bases and J by 3 bases, 14 bases remained unmatched. CDR1 is SNHLY and CDR2 is FYNNEI in the germline V gene. Here the CDR3 reads CASISGTEVRANEKLFF. For the CDR3, the DNA is TGTGCCAGCATTTCCGGGACAGAGGTTAGGGCTAATGAAAAACTGTTTTTT.

The gene calls are TRBV19 and TRBJ2-5, with 8 bases identical to TRBD2. The CDR3 totals 15 residues. V lost 4 bases and J lost 4; bases outside the gene matches: 8. Germline lookup yields CDR1 LNHDA and CDR2 SQIVND (reference sequence). The CDR3 nucleotides are TGTGCCAGTAGTAAGGCGGGGGGTATGTTAGAGACCCAGTACTTC. Translation: CASSKAGGMLETQYF.

This chain links TRBV4-1 with TRBJ1-6, with a tentative D call TRBD1 (5 bases). Germline-derived CDR1 and CDR2 are MGHRA and YSYEKL. The CDR3 extends over 16 amino acids. Trimming cost V 0 bases and J 0 bases, with 6 bases left between them. This chain's CDR3 is CASSQDGGSYNSPLHF. In DNA, the CDR3 is TGCGCCAGCAGCCAAGATGGGGGCTCCTATAATTCACCCCTCCACTTT.

The chain combines TRBV6-5 with TRBJ2-1, with 15 bases lining up with TRBD2. The CDR3 length is 15 residues. Germline assignment: CDR1 MNHEY and CDR2 SVGAGI. V shed 4 bases, J shed 9 bases, and the junction held 4 bases outside the gene matches. The CDR3 DNA follows: TGTGCCAGCAGTTGGGGACTAGCGGGAGGCGTTGAGCAGTTCTTC. Its translation: CASSWGLAGGVEQFF.

The chain links TRBV5-4 to TRBJ2-2; no reliable D call. The CDR3 is 14 amino acids. Germline CDR1 and CDR2: SGHNT and YYREEE (reference sequence). Between the trimmed V and J ends, which lost 0 bases and 5 bases, there was a span of 8 bases. The CDR3 here is CASSLGGITGELFF. The CDR3 DNA sequence: TGTGCCAGCAGCTTGGGAGGAATTACCGGGGAGCTGTTTTTT.

The chain uses TRBV29-1 and TRBJ1-3, with D uncertain. The CDR3 runs 14 residues. Trimming stripped 6 bases from V and 4 bases from J, with 16 bases between. Germline V gene sequence: CDR1 SQVTM, CDR2 ANQGSEA. CDR3 DNA sequence: TGCAGCGTCGAGATGCGGTATTCCGGAAACACCATATATTTT. Amino acids: CSVEMRYSGNTIYF.

The J gene is TRBJ1-2, the V gene TRBV7-2; D unclear. V was cut by 2 bases and J by 4 bases, with 8 bases left in between. The CDR3 has 13 amino acids. Germline CDR1 and CDR2: SGHTA and FQGNSA. CDR3 in DNA: TGTGCCAGCAGCTTAAACGGCCCCTATGGCTACACCTTC. Protein product: CASSLNGPYGYTF.

J is TRBJ2-1 and V is TRBV4-1; 9 positions match TRBD2. The CDR3 length is 19 residues. The junction had 16 bases not matched to a gene; V was cut back by 3 bases and J by 4 bases. CDR1 and CDR2 from the germline V gene are MGHRA and YSYEKL. The CDR3, as DNA: TGCGCCAGCAGCCATAAATCCGCCGGGGGGCGGGAGGGTTACAATGAGCAGTTCTTC. It specifies CASSHKSAGGREGYNEQFF.

The chain uses TRBV5-1 and TRBJ2-2; 7 positions match TRBD2. Losses at the gene ends were 4 bases for V and 0 bases for J; bases not matched to a gene: 9. The length of the CDR3 is 17 residues. Looked up from germline, CDR1 is SGHRS and CDR2 is YFSETQ. CDR3 in DNA: TGCGCCAGCAGCCCCGGGGGGAGGCAGGCGAACACCGGGGAGCTGTTTTTT. Amino acids: CASSPGGRQANTGELFF.

The rearrangement links TRBV11-2 to TRBJ2-7, with TRBD1 matching 8 bases. V lost 1 base to trimming and J lost 8 bases; unmatched junction nucleotides: 16. CDR1 and CDR2 from the germline V gene are SGHAT and FQNNGV. The CDR3 runs to 17 residues. CDR3 DNA sequence: TGTGCCAGCAGCTTAGTAAGGCAGGGGGCGGGCCGGGACCAGCAGTACTTC. Translated: CASSLVRQGAGRDQQYF.

This chain joins TRBV2 and TRBJ2-1; D gene uncertain. V was clipped by 7 bases and J by 5 bases, with 6 bases between them. This CDR3 spans 11 amino acids. Looked up from germline, CDR1 is SNHLY and CDR2 is FYNNEI. The CDR3 sequence: CASTPNNEQFF. The CDR3 DNA is TGTGCCAGCACTCCGAACAATGAGCAGTTCTTC.

The rearrangement joins TRBV5-1 to TRBJ1-1, with unresolved D. The germline V and J ends were trimmed by 1 base and 2 bases, with 6 bases remaining between them. The CDR3 totals 13 residues. CDR1 and CDR2 from the germline V gene are SGHRS and YFSETQ. The chain's CDR3 is CASSLYSNTEAFF. CDR3 bases: TGCGCCAGCAGCTTGTACAGTAACACTGAAGCTTTCTTT.

V usage is TRBV7-9 and J usage is TRBJ1-5; tentative D call: TRBD1 (6 bases). The CDR3 runs 13 residues. V was shortened by 5 bases and J by 4 bases, with 9 bases between the two germline ends. Germline V gene sequence: CDR1 SEHNR, CDR2 FQNEAQ (reference sequence). CDR3 loop: CASSETGNQPQHF. Written as DNA, the CDR3 is TGTGCCAGCAGCGAGACAGGTAATCAGCCCCAGCATTTT.

The genes are TRBV11-3 and TRBJ2-2, with a possible D match to TRBD2 (6 bases). V dropped 3 bases and J dropped 3 bases, with 11 bases sitting between them. Germline CDR1 reads SGHNT; CDR2 reads YENEEA. This CDR3 spans 15 amino acids. CDR3 protein: CASSFRTTDTGELFF. The CDR3 DNA is TGTGCCAGCAGCTTTCGGACTACGGACACCGGGGAGCTGTTTTTT.

This chain uses TRBV30 with TRBJ1-4, with a weak D call TRBD1 (6 bases). The germline V gene encodes CDR1 GTSNPN and CDR2 SVGIG (reference sequence). The CDR3 spans 13 residues. V was trimmed by 1 base and J by 7 bases, leaving 10 bases between them. The CDR3 DNA reads TGTGCCTGGAGTGAAGGGGGAGGTGAAAAACTGTTTTTT. Encoded protein: CAWSEGGGEKLFF.

The DNA for the CDR3 is TGTGCCAGCAGCCAGGGGTCGGAGCAGTACTTC. Protein: CASSQGSEQYF. The chain uses TRBV14 and TRBJ2-7; no reliable D call. The germline CDR1 and CDR2 sequences are SGHDN and FVKESK. V was trimmed by 3 bases and J by 7 bases, leaving 7 bases between them. The length of the CDR3 is 11 residues.

This clone was detected a few times. The chain uses TRBV28 and TRBJ2-5; TRBD1 matches at 10 bases. Germline V CDR1 and CDR2: MDHEN, SYDVKM. V shed 2 bases and J 1 base; nucleotides not matched to a gene: 1. The CDR3 covers 15 residues. The CDR3 loop reads CASSLGTGVQETQYF. The CDR3 DNA is TGTGCCAGCAGTTTAGGGACAGGGGTCCAAGAGACCCAGTACTTC.

This clone was seen just once. This CDR3 reads CASSLWTPKGEEQYV. Here the CDR3 DNA reads TGTGCCAGCAGCTTATGGACTCCCAAGGGGGAGGAGCAGTACGTC. The V gene is TRBV7-9, the J gene TRBJ2-7; D may be TRBD1 (6 bases). Trimming cost V 2 bases and J 7 bases, with 18 bases left between them. The CDR3 contains 15 residues. Per germline, CDR1 SEHNR and CDR2 FQNEAQ (reference sequence).

This rearrangement joins TRBV14 to TRBJ1-1, with 7 bases lining up with TRBD1. V was clipped by 3 bases and J by 6 bases; unmatched bases: 7. CDR1 is SGHDN and CDR2 is FVKESK in the germline V gene. The CDR3 runs 14 residues. The CDR3: CASSHGTAGAEAFF. In DNA form, the CDR3 reads TGTGCCAGCAGCCACGGGACAGCCGGTGCTGAAGCTTTCTTT. Based on the CDR3 plus reference TRBV14 and TRBJ1-1, the full variable domain is EAGVTQFPSHSVIEKGQTVTLRCDPISGHDNLYWYRRVMGKEIKFLLHFVKESKQDESGMPNNRFLAERTGGTYSTLKVQPAELEDSGVYFCASSHGTAGAEAFFGQGTRLTVV.

V is TRBV5-1 and J is TRBJ2-7; a weak D match, TRBD2 (6 bases). The germline V gene has CDR1 SGHRS and CDR2 YFSETQ. V lost 4 bases, J lost 6 bases, and 20 bases lay in between. The CDR3 is 15 amino acids. Here the CDR3 DNA reads TGCGCCAGCAGCCTCCGGGACCCAGGAGGGACCGAGCAGTACTTC. Its translation: CASSLRDPGGTEQYF. The full variable domain, completed using reference TRBV5-1 and TRBJ2-7, is KAGVTQTPRYLIKTRGQQVTLSCSPISGHRSVSWYQQTPGQGLQFLFEYFSETQRNKGNFPGRFSGRQFSNSRSEMNVSTLELGDSALYLCASSLRDPGGTEQYFGPGTRLTVT.

This clone was picked up one time. The V and J genes are TRBV11-2 and TRBJ2-2; the match to TRBD2 covers 12 bases. CDR3 size: 16 residues. V lost 6 bases, J lost 2 bases, and 4 bases stayed unmatched. CDR1 is SGHAT, CDR2 FQNNGV, per germline. The CDR3 nucleotides read TGTGCCAGCAGACCACTAGCGGGAGGTAACACCGGGGAGCTGTTTTTT. It yields the protein CASRPLAGGNTGELFF.

The V gene is TRBV11-2, the J gene TRBJ2-4, with D tentatively TRBD1 or TRBD2 (5 bases each). With 5 bases removed from V and 1 base from J, the gap between germline ends came to 18 bases. CDR3 length: 17 residues. Germline loops: CDR1 SGHAT, CDR2 FQNNGV. The CDR3 bases are TGTGCCAGCAGCCACTGGCGGGCCAGGGAGGCCAAAAACATTCAGTACTTC. Translating it yields CASSHWRAREAKNIQYF.

The chain joins TRBV7-6 to TRBJ1-1; no firm D call. V lost 2 bases and J lost 4, with 5 bases in between. Per germline, CDR1 SGHVS and CDR2 FNYEAQ. This CDR3 region has 12 residues. CDR3 sequence (DNA): TGTGCCAGCAGCTTAATCGGCACTGAAGCTTTCTTT. This translates into CASSLIGTEAFF.

The chain carries TRBV5-1 and TRBJ1-2, with D perhaps matching TRBD1 (5 bases). The length of the CDR3 is 12 residues. Per the germline V gene, CDR1 is SGHRS and CDR2 is YFSETQ. V was cut by 4 bases and J by 5 bases, with 9 bases left in between. CDR3 residues: CASSPGGYGYTF. CDR3 DNA: TGCGCCAGCAGCCCCGGGGGATATGGCTACACCTTC.